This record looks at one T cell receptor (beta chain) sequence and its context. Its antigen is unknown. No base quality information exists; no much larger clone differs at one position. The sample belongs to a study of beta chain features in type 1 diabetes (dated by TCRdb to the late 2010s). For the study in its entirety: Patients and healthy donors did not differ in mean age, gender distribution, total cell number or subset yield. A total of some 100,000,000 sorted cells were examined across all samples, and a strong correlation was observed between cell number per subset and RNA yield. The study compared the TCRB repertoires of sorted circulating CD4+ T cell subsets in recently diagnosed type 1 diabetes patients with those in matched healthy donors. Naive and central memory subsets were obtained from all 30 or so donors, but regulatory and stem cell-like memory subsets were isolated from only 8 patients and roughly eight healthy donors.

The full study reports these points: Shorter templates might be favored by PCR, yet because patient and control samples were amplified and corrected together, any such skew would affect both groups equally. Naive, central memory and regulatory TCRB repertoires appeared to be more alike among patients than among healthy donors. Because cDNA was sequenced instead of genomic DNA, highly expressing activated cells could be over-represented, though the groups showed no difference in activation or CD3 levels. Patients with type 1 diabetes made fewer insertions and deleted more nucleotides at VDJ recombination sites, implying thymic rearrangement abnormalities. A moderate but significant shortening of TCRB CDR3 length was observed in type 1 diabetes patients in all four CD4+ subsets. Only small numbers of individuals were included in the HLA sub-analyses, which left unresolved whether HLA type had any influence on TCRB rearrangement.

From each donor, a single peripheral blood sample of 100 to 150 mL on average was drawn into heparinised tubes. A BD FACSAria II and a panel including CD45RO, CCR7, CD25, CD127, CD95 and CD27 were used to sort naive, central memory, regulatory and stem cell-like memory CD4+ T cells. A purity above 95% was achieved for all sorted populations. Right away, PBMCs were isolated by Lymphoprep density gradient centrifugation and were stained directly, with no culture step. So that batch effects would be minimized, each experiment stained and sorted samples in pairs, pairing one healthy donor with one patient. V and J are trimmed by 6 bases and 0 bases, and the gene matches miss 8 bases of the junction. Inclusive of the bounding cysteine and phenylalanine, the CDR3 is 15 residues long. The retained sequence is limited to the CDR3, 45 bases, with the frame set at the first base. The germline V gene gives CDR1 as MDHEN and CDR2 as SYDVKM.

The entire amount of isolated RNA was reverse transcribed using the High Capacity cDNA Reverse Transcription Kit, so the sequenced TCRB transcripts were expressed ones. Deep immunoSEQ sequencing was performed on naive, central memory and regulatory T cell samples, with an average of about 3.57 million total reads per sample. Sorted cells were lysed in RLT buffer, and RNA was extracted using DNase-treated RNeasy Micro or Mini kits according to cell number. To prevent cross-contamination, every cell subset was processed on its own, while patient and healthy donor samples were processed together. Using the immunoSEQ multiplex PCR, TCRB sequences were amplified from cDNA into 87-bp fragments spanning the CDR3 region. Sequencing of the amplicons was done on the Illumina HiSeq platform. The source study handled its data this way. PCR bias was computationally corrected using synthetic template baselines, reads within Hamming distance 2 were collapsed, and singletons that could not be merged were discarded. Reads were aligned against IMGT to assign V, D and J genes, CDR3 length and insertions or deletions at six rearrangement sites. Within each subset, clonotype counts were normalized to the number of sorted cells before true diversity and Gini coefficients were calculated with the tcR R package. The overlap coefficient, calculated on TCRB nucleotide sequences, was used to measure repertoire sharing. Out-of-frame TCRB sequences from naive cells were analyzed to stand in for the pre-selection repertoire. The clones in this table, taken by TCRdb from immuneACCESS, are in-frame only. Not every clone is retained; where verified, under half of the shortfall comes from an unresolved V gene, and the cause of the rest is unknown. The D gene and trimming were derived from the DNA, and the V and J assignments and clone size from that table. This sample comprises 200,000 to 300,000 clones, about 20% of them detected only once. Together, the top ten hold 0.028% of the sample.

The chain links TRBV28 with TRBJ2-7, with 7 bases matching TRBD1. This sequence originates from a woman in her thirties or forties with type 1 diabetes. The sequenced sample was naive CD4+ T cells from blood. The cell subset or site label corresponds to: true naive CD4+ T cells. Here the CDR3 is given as CASRPTGASSYEQYF. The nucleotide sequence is TGTGCCAGCAGACCCACAGGGGCGAGCTCCTACGAGCAGTACTTC. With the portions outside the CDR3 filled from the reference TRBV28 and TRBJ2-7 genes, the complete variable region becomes DVKVTQSSRYLVKRTGEKVFLECVQDMDHENMFWYRQDPGLGLRLIYFSYDVKMKEKGDIPEGYSVSREKKERFSLILESASTNQTSMYLCASRPTGASSYEQYFGPGTRLTVT.